The present entry profiles one T cell receptor beta chain with its context. No cognate antigen has been identified for it. No base quality information exists; no much larger clone differs at one position. Using the deep immunoSEQ assay, TCR CDR3 regions were amplified from genomic DNA by multiplex PCR. For each cell subset, the extracted genomic DNA was distributed evenly across all wells of several immunoSEQ 96-well plates, and each plate served as one replicate. For sorted subsets, each replicate PCR was loaded with roughly 0.2 ug genomic DNA, equivalent to 30,000 or so T cell genomes. Purified libraries were quantified with a Qubit 3.0 fluorometer, sized on a Bioanalyzer 2100, and re-quantified with the KAPA Library Quantification kit. Each immunoSEQ 96-well plate was sequenced on its own single-read 150-cycle Illumina NextSeq 550 flow cell. The authors' analysis ran thus. Because the immunoSEQ output included only junctional sequences and no quality scores, the filtering could not be the same as the filtering used for full-length reads. Sequences were annotated with PyIR, a Python wrapper for IgBLAST v1.9, and V/J genes and CDR3 were assigned using IMGT germline references. Reads were removed for weak V/J assignments (E-value above 1e-6), missing CDR3, stop codons, out-of-frame junctions, or ambiguous translated residues. A V3J clonotype was defined by an identical inferred V gene, J gene, and CDR3 amino acid sequence. To compute the percentage overlap between repertoires, the number of shared unique clonotypes was divided by the size of the smaller repertoire. Richness of each repertoire was evaluated using RTK rarefaction, the Chao1 estimator, and Recon v2.1 estimates of unobserved clonotypes. OLGA was used to compute generation probabilities for all TCRbeta clonotypes that the gDNA method yielded from a handful of donors. TCRdb took this table from immuneACCESS and kept in-frame rearrangements with V and J called. Such tables lack part of the clones; where checked against another copy, unresolved V genes explain under half of the gap, and the rest is unexplained. V, J and clone size derive from that table, while D and trimming were established from the DNA sequence. The sample table holds fewer than 3 million clones, of which just under 95% were seen once. The ten largest account for more than 0.35% of the sample.

The data derive from a study of shared clonotypes between healthy human individuals (dated by TCRdb to between 2020 and 2021). At the level of the whole study: Three men and a couple of women, aged 18 to 49 years, made up the cohort. Per donor, three plates each were used for CD4 naive and CD4 memory, two for CD8 naive, and one for CD8 memory. Blood TCR repertoires of five healthy adults were deeply sequenced to estimate repertoire size and the extent of clonotype sharing between individuals. Different laboratories and diverse techniques were used to prepare libraries and sequence TCR repertoires, to increase sequencing depth and limit assay-specific biases. Each donor's leukapheresis produced roughly between roughly 0.85 and 10 billion PBMCs.

CDR1 and CDR2 (SGHRS, YFSETQ) derive from the germline V gene. The CDR3 numbers 13 residues from cysteine through phenylalanine. Only CDR3 DNA remains: 39 bases, in frame from the first base. V is reduced by 6 bases and J by 5 bases, leaving a spacing of 14 bases between them. Donors were healthy HIV-negative adults with no recently reported acute infections or vaccinations. Every donor was a Caucasian adult residing in Nashville, Tennessee, USA. CD4+ T cells were enriched through magnetic negative selection, after which naive cells were positively selected on CD45RA and the remaining negative fraction served as the memory subset. Blood was collected by leukapheresis, and PBMCs were isolated by Ficoll-Histopaque density gradient centrifugation and then cryopreserved in liquid nitrogen vapor phase. Purity and quantity of every magnetically sorted T cell population were checked by analytical flow cytometry. Genomic DNA was isolated from each sorted fraction and quantified by UV absorbance on a Nanodrop 2000c.

The study at large found these results: The genetic and exposure-history diversity represented was limited by the small number of donors. Across four donors, approximately 4.9% of naive CD4, around 3.3% of naive CD8, around 2.5% of memory CD4, and approximately 0.4% of memory CD8 clonotypes were shared. Pairwise subsampling led to the expectation that sequencing depth would affect the degree of clonotype sharing among donors. Estimated clonotype richness was generally larger for naive than for memory subsets. Even with the large sequencing depth, rarefaction of the sorted-subset datasets indicated that sequencing was incomplete. Only blood was sampled, and tissue TCR repertoires likely differ from those in blood. Compared with non-shared clonotypes, clonotypes shared by all four sorted-subset donors had higher generation probabilities.

Here the chain combines TRBV5-1 and TRBJ2-5, and possibly TRBD2, on 6 matching bases. The sample comprised naive CD4+ T cells from PBMCs. This specimen's cell subset or site label, interpreted: CD45RA+ positively selected. The clonotype was recovered from a man aged 18 to 29 in good health. Some clones in this sample may be carry-over from other donors' samples. The CDR3 region reads CASKGGDEETQYF. Here is the DNA: TGCGCCAGCAAAGGAGGGGATGAGGAGACCCAGTACTTC.